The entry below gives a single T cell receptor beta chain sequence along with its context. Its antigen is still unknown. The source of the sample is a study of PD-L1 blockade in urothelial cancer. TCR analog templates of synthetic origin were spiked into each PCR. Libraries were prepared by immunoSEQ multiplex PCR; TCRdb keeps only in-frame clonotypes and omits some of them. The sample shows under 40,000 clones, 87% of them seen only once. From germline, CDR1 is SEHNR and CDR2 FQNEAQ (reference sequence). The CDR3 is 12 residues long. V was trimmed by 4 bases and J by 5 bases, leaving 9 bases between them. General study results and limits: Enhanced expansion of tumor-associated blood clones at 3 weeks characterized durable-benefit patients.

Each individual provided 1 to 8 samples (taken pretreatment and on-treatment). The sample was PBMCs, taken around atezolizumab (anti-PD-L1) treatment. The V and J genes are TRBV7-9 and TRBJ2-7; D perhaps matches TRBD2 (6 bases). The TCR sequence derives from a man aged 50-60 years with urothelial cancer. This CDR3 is CASSSSGDEQYF. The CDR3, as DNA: TGTGCCAGCAGCTCGTCGGGAGACGAGCAGTACTTC.